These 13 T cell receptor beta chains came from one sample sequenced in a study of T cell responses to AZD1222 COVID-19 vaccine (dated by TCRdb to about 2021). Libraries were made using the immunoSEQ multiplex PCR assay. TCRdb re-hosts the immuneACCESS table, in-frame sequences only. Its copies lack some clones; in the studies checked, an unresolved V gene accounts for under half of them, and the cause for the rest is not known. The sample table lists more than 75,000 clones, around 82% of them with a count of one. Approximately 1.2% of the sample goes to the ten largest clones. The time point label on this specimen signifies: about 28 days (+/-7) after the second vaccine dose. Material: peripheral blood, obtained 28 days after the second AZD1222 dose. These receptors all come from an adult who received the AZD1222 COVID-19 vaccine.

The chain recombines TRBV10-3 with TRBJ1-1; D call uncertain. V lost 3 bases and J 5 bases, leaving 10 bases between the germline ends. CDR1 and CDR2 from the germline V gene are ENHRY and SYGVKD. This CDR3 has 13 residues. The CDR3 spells CAISEVGKTEAFF. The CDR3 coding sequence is TGTGCCATCAGTGAAGTGGGGAAAACTGAAGCTTTCTTT.

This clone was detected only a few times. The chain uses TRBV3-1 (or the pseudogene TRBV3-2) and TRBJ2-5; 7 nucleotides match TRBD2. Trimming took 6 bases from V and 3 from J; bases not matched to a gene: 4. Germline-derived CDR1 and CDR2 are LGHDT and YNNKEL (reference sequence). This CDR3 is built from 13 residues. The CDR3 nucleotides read TGTGCCAGCAGGTTCCTAGCGGAAGAGACCCAGTACTTC. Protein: CASRFLAEETQYF.

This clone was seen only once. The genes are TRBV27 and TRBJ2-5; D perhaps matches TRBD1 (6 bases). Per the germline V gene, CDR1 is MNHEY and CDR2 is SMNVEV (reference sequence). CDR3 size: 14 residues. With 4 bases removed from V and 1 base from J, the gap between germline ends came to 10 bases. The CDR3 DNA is TGTGCCAGCAGTTGGGGGCAGCTCCAAGAGACCCAGTACTTC. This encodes CASSWGQLQETQYF.

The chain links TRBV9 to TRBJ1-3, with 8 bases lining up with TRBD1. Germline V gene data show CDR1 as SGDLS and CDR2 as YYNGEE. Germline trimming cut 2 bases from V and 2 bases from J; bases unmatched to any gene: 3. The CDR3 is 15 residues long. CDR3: CASSVTQGAGNTIYF. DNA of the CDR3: TGTGCCAGCAGCGTGACACAGGGGGCTGGAAACACCATATATTTT.

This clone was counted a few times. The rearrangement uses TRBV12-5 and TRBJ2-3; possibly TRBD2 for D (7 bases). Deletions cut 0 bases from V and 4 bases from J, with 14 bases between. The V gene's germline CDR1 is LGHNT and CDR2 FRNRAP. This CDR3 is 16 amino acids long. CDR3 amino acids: CASGLVGGGISDTQYF. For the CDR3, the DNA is TGTGCTAGTGGTTTGGTCGGCGGGGGCATCTCAGATACGCAGTATTTT.

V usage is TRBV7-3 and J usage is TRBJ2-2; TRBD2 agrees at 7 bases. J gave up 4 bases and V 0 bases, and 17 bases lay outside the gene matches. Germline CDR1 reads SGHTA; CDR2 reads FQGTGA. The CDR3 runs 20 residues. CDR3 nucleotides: TGTGCCAGCAGCTTAACGGCTTTAAGTGGGACTACCCCGGGCACCGGGGAGCTGTTTTTT. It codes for CASSLTALSGTTPGTGELFF.

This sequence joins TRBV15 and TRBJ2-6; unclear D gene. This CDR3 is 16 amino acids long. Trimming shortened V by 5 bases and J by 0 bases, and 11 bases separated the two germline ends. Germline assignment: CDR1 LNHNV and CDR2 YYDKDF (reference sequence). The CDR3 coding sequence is TGTGCCACCAGCCCCGGGTGGGACTCTGGGGCCAACGTCCTGACTTTC. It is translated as CATSPGWDSGANVLTF.

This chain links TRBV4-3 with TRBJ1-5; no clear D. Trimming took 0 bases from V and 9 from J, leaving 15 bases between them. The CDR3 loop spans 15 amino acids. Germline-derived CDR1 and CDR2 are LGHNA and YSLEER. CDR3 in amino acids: CASSQDWQNDRPQHF. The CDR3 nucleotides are TGCGCCAGCAGCCAAGATTGGCAGAATGATAGGCCCCAGCATTTT.

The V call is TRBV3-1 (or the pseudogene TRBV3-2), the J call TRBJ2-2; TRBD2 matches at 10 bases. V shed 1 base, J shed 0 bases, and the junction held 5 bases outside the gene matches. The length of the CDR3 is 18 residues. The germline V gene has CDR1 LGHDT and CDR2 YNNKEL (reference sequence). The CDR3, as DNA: TGTGCCAGCAGCCAAGGGACTAGCGGTTTCGCGAACACCGGGGAGCTGTTTTTT. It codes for CASSQGTSGFANTGELFF.

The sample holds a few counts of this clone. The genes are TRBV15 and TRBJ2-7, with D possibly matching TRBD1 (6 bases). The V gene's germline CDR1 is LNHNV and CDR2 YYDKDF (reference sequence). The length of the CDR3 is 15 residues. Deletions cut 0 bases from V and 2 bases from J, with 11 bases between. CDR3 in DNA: TGTGCCACCAGCAGAGATCCAGGGGTTACCTACGAGCAGTACTTC. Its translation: CATSRDPGVTYEQYF. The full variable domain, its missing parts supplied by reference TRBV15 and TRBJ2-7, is DAMVIQNPRYQVTQFGKPVTLSCSQTLNHNVMYWYQQKSSQAPKLLFHYYDKDFNNEADTPDNFQSRRPNTSFCFLDIRSPGLGDTAMYLCATSRDPGVTYEQYFGPGTRLTVT.

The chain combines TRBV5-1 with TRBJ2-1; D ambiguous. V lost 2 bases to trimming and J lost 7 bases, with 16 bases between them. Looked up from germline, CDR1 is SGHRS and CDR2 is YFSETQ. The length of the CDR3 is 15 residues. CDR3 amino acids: CASSLTPSAENEQFF. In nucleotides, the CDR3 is TGCGCCAGCAGCTTAACCCCCTCCGCGGAGAATGAGCAGTTCTTC.

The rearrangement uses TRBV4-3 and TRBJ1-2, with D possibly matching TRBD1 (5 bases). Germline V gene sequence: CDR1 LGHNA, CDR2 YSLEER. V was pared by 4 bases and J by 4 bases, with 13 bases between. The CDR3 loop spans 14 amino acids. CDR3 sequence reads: CASSPLQGSYGYTF. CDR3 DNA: TGCGCCAGCAGCCCCCTCCAGGGATCCTATGGCTACACCTTC.

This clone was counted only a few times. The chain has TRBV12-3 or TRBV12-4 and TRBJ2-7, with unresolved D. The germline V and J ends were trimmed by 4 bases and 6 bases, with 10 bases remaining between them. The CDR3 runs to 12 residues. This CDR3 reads CASSSAWSEQYF. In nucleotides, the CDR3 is TGTGCCAGCAGTTCAGCATGGTCCGAGCAGTACTTC.